A single sample gave rise to the 15 T cell receptor beta chains below, sequenced in a study of early T cells in non-severe SARS-CoV-2 infection (dated by TCRdb to 2020 to 2023). Library construction relied on 5' RACE. Sequenced on a NextSeq 500. TCRdb itself trimmed the public reads at Q25 with fastp, ran MiXCR and retained productive beta chains. Identical CDR3 protein sequences are pooled into one entry, listed with their most common genes and DNA. For this sample the table gives fewer than 80,000 distinct CDR3 sequences, of which over 10% were detected only once. Together, the top ten hold about 5.2% of the sample. The sequenced material came from whole blood. The receptors shown here come from an adult who was a healthcare worker with PCR-confirmed SARS-CoV-2 infection or an uninfected control (not recorded which).

This clonotype was counted a few times. This rearrangement joins TRBV4-1 to TRBJ2-2; D assignment may be TRBD1 or TRBD2 (5 bases each). CDR3 length: 18 residues. V lost 2 bases, J lost 0 bases, and 16 bases lay in between. Germline V lookup: CDR1 MGHRA, CDR2 YSYEKL. CDR3 sequence: CASSQRDPSMANTGELFF. In nucleotides, the CDR3 is TGCGCCAGCAGCCAAAGGGACCCTAGCATGGCGAACACCGGGGAGCTGTTTTTT.

V gene TRBV20-1 combines with J gene TRBJ2-2; TRBD2 agrees at 11 bases. The CDR3 has 15 amino acids. V lost 2 bases, J lost 6 bases, and 5 bases stayed unmatched. Germline assignment: CDR1 DFQATT and CDR2 SNEGSKA (reference sequence). The CDR3 protein is CSARLTSGSPGELFF. The CDR3 DNA reads TGCAGTGCTAGACTTACTAGCGGGAGTCCCGGGGAGCTGTTTTTT.

This clonotype was found a few times. J is TRBJ1-1 and V is TRBV11-2, with TRBD1 as a possible D gene (5 bases). V was pared by 5 bases and J by 0 bases, with 13 bases between. The length of the CDR3 is 15 residues. Per the germline V gene, CDR1 is SGHAT and CDR2 is FQNNGV. CDR3 nucleotide sequence: TGTGCCAGCAGCCCCAGGCGGGGGATGAACACTGAAGCTTTCTTT. Translated: CASSPRRGMNTEAFF.

The sample holds a few counts of this clonotype. The chain links TRBV18 to TRBJ2-2; D might be TRBD2 (6 bases). V was pared by 2 bases and J by 3 bases, with 10 bases between. CDR3 length equals 15 residues. Germline lookup yields CDR1 KGHSH and CDR2 LQKENI. In nucleotides, the CDR3 is TGTGCCAGCTCACCATCTTGGAGGGACACCGGGGAGCTGTTTTTT. Protein product: CASSPSWRDTGELFF.

This clonotype occurred a few times. The CDR3 loop reads CSVDRGRTDTQYF. DNA for the CDR3: TGCAGCGTTGACAGGGGGCGGACAGATACGCAGTATTTT. The rearrangement links TRBV29-1 to TRBJ2-3; 8 nucleotides align to TRBD1. The junction had 2 bases not matched to a gene; V was cut back by 3 bases and J by 3 bases. This CDR3 has 13 amino acids. The germline V gene has CDR1 SQVTM and CDR2 ANQGSEA.

This chain links TRBV7-9 with TRBJ2-7; no clear D. Germline CDR1 reads SEHNR; CDR2 reads FQNEAQ (reference sequence). V was clipped by 2 bases and J by 6 bases, with 5 bases between them. This CDR3 region has 11 residues. CDR3 amino acids: CASSLFSEQYF. The CDR3 DNA reads TGTGCCAGCAGCTTATTCTCCGAGCAGTACTTC.

J is TRBJ2-7 and V is TRBV24-1; 7 bases fit TRBD1. Germline V gene lookup returns CDR1 KGHDR and CDR2 SFDVKD. The CDR3 runs to 13 residues. The V gene end was trimmed by 3 bases and the J gene end by 8 bases; junction bases not matched to a gene: 6. CDR3 DNA: TGTGCCACCAGTGATCAAAACAGGGGTAAGCAGTACTTC. It codes for CATSDQNRGKQYF.

This clonotype was seen many times. The chain combines TRBV20-1 with TRBJ1-2; D unresolved. This CDR3 is built from 13 residues. Trimming removed 0 bases from V and 8 bases from J, with 13 bases in between. CDR1 is DFQATT and CDR2 is SNEGSKA in the germline V gene (reference sequence). This chain's CDR3 is CSAREVARRGYTF. The CDR3 region has the DNA TGCAGTGCTAGAGAAGTTGCCCGACGGGGCTACACCTTC.

This clonotype appeared a few times. V and J are TRBV7-7 and TRBJ2-2, with 10 positions matching TRBD1. With V trimmed by 4 bases and J by 4 bases, 6 bases remained unmatched. The V gene's germline CDR1 is SSHAT and CDR2 FNYEAQ (reference sequence). The CDR3 loop spans 16 amino acids. The CDR3 nucleotides are TGTGCCAGCAGCTCGACAGGGGGCGCGGGCACCGGGGAGCTGTTTTTT. This codes for CASSSTGGAGTGELFF. Full variable domain (remainder filled in from reference TRBV7-7 and TRBJ2-2): GAGVSQSPRYKVTKRGQDVTLRCDPISSHATLYWYQQALGQGPEFLTYFNYEAQPDKSGLPSDRFSAERPEGSISTLTIQRTEQRDSAMYRCASSSTGGAGTGELFFGEGSRLTVL.

This clonotype was counted ten times or more. The rearrangement links TRBV10-3 to TRBJ1-2; TRBD1 agrees at 7 bases. CDR3 length equals 13 residues. Germline V lookup: CDR1 ENHRY, CDR2 SYGVKD. V was pared by 6 bases and J by 4 bases, with 5 bases of the junction left unmatched. The CDR3 reads CAISTTGFYGYTF. The CDR3 DNA follows: TGTGCCATCAGCACGACAGGGTTCTATGGCTACACCTTC.

This rearrangement joins TRBV5-1 to TRBJ1-1, with 9 bases matching TRBD1. This CDR3 has 14 amino acids. CDR1 and CDR2 (germline): SGHRS, YFSETQ. The trim removed 6 bases at V and 7 bases at J, leaving 10 bases unmatched. The CDR3 protein is CASILGTGNNEAFF. CDR3 coding DNA: TGCGCCAGCATACTAGGGACAGGGAATAATGAAGCTTTCTTT.

The rearrangement uses TRBV2 and TRBJ2-5; D gene unclear. Trimming took off 7 bases at V and 4 bases at J, with 13 bases between the two ends. Germline-derived CDR1 and CDR2 are SNHLY and FYNNEI. CDR3 length: 13 amino acids. The DNA for the CDR3 is TGTGCCAGCACGTTGGAACAGATAGAGACCCAGTACTTC. Its translation: CASTLEQIETQYF. Full variable domain (remainder filled in from reference TRBV2 and TRBJ2-5): EPEVTQTPSHQVTQMGQEVILRCVPISNHLYFYWYRQILGQKVEFLVSFYNNEISEKSEIFDDQFSVERPDGSNFTLKIRSTKLEDSAMYFCASTLEQIETQYFGPGTRLLVL.

This clonotype occurred many times. The rearrangement joins TRBV15 to TRBJ1-1, with D perhaps TRBD1 (6 bases). This CDR3 spans 15 amino acids. Trimming removed 3 bases at V and 0 bases at J, with 11 bases between. Germline CDR1 and CDR2: LNHNV and YYDKDF (reference sequence). The CDR3: CATSSERQVNTEAFF. In nucleotides, the CDR3 is TGTGCCACCAGCAGTGAACGACAGGTGAACACTGAAGCTTTCTTT.

CDR3 nucleotides: TGTGCCAGCAGCTTACGAAGGGACAGGGCCGGGGCCAACGTCCTGACTTTC. Translating gives CASSLRRDRAGANVLTF. The chain carries TRBV11-1 and TRBJ2-6; 9 bases align to TRBD1. CDR1 and CDR2 from the germline V gene are SGHAT and FQDESV (reference sequence). The CDR3 has 17 amino acids. The V gene end was trimmed by 2 bases and the J gene end by 4 bases; junction bases not matched to a gene: 6.

This chain links TRBV4-2 with TRBJ2-5, with TRBD2 matching 10 bases. In germline, CDR1 is LGHNA, CDR2 YNFKEQ. This CDR3 has 15 amino acids. J was trimmed by 5 bases and V by 3 bases; bases with no gene match: 6. The CDR3 sequence is CASSQGAGGQETQYF. CDR3 in DNA: TGTGCCAGCAGCCAGGGAGCGGGAGGGCAGGAGACCCAGTACTTC.